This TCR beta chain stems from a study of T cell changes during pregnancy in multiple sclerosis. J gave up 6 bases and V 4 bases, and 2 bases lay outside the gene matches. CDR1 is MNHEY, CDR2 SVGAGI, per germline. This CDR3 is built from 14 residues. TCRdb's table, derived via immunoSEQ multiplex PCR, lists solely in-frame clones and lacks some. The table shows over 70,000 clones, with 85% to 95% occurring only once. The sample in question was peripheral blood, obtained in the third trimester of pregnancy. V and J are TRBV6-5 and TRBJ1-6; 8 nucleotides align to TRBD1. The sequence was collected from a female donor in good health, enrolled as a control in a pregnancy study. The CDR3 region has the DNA TGTGCCAGCAGTTTTACAGGGGGTAATTCACCCCTCCACTTT. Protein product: CASSFTGGNSPLHF.